The next 10 T cell receptor beta chains were all read from a single sample in a study of cytomegalovirus exposure and HLA in healthy donors. Profiled with immunoSEQ multiplex PCR; TCRdb holds only in-frame clones, not every one. The table includes 150,000 to 200,000 clones, approximately 89% detected once. Sequenced input: PBMCs. Receptors were obtained from a man aged 30 to 45 in good health and CMV-seropositive.

This clone is a singleton in its sample. This chain links TRBV19 with TRBJ1-5; D uncertain. The CDR3 contains 14 residues. V lost 9 bases, J lost 4 bases, and 16 bases lay in between. Germline CDR1 is LNHDA and CDR2 is SQIVND (reference sequence). The CDR3 protein is CASVGQIGNQPQHF. For the CDR3, the DNA is TGTGCCAGCGTGGGCCAGATTGGGAATCAGCCCCAGCATTTT.

V and J are TRBV4-1 and TRBJ2-2; D call uncertain. Trimming took off 2 bases at V and 5 bases at J, with 9 bases between the two ends. In germline, CDR1 is MGHRA, CDR2 YSYEKL. There are 14 residues in the CDR3. The CDR3 DNA is TGCGCCAGCAGCCAATATTCATTGACCGGGGAGCTGTTTTTT. Translated, it gives CASSQYSLTGELFF.

This rearrangement joins TRBV4-1 to TRBJ2-3; 7 bases agree with TRBD2. CDR1 and CDR2 from the germline V gene are MGHRA and YSYEKL. This CDR3 has 16 residues. The V gene end was trimmed by 6 bases and the J gene end by 3 bases; junction bases not matched to a gene: 12. In DNA, the CDR3 is TGCGCCAGCAGTCACGAGCGGGACGGGTGGACAGATACGCAGTATTTT. It specifies CASSHERDGWTDTQYF.

V gene TRBV6-5 combines with J gene TRBJ1-1; D gene uncertain. Germline V lookup: CDR1 MNHEY, CDR2 SVGAGI. Trimming shortened V by 0 bases and J by 0 bases, and 2 bases separated the two germline ends. This CDR3 spans 13 amino acids. The CDR3 reads CASSYSLNTEAFF. The CDR3 nucleotides are TGTGCCAGCAGTTACTCCTTGAACACTGAAGCTTTCTTT.

This chain joins TRBV21-1 and TRBJ2-1; TRBD2, the table's D call, was not compared with the DNA. TRBV21-1 is given as a pseudogene. The CDR3 loop spans 21 amino acids. The CDR3 loop is CASSKSAGGIAGGPVYNEQFF. The DNA of the CDR3 is TGTGCCAGCAGCAAAAGCGCGGGAGGGATAGCGGGAGGGCCCGTTTACAATGAGCAGTTCTTC.

This clone showed up just once. J is TRBJ2-5 and V is TRBV11-3; the match to TRBD2 covers 15 bases. CDR3 size: 15 residues. Germline assignment: CDR1 SGHNT and CDR2 YENEEA. The junction had 6 bases not matched to a gene; V was cut back by 4 bases and J by 9 bases. DNA of the CDR3: TGTGCCAGCAGCTCGGGACTAGCGGGGGGCACGGCCCAGTACTTC. Translating it yields CASSSGLAGGTAQYF.

The V gene is TRBV28, the J gene TRBJ2-7; 9 bases fit TRBD2. This CDR3 region has 15 residues. The V gene end was trimmed by 6 bases and the J gene end by 7 bases; junction bases not matched to a gene: 13. Per germline, CDR1 MDHEN and CDR2 SYDVKM. The CDR3 protein is CASRMLTSGYEEQYF. The CDR3 nucleotides read TGTGCCAGCAGAATGCTAACTAGCGGGTACGAAGAGCAGTACTTC.

The chain has TRBV5-1 and TRBJ2-7; D is possibly TRBD2 (7 bases). V lost 3 bases and J lost 0, with 16 bases in between. The CDR3 extends over 16 amino acids. Germline V CDR1 and CDR2: SGHRS, YFSETQ. CDR3 protein: CASSWALAGASYEQYF. As DNA, the CDR3 is TGCGCCAGCAGCTGGGCCCTGGCGGGGGCCTCCTACGAGCAGTACTTC.

This clone has only one observation. This chain links TRBV6-5 with TRBJ2-3; the D gene is possibly TRBD1 (6 bases). This CDR3 has 15 amino acids. Germline-derived CDR1 and CDR2 are MNHEY and SVGAGI. Trimming took 6 bases from V and 0 from J, leaving 13 bases between them. CDR3 DNA: TGTGCCAGCAGCCCACGACAGGATAGCACAGATACGCAGTATTTT. Its protein is CASSPRQDSTDTQYF.

This clone was observed once. The V gene is TRBV7-2, the J gene TRBJ1-5, with 10 bases aligning to TRBD1. Trimming at V came to 0 bases and at J to 2 bases, leaving 1 base not matched to a gene. CDR3 length equals 16 residues. In germline, CDR1 is SGHTA, CDR2 FQGNSA. The CDR3 loop reads CASSLAGQGGNQPQHF. CDR3 nucleotide sequence: TGTGCCAGCAGCTTAGCTGGACAGGGGGGCAATCAGCCCCAGCATTTT.